What follows are 5 T cell receptor beta chains derived from one specimen sequenced in a study of cytomegalovirus exposure and HLA in healthy donors. Vbeta (60) and Jbeta (13) primers were used in the PCR. Method: immunoSEQ multiplex PCR; TCRdb's copy keeps in-frame clones and lacks some. The sample shows about 100,000 clones, 79% of them seen only once. Material for sequencing was PBMCs. The source is a female donor in good health and CMV-seropositive.

The chain joins TRBV30 to TRBJ2-3; perhaps TRBD2 as D (6 bases). Trimming pared 1 base from V and 1 base from J, leaving 12 bases between. Germline V gives CDR1 GTSNPN, CDR2 SVGIG (reference sequence). This CDR3 has 15 residues. The DNA for the CDR3 is TGTGCCTGGAGTGGGGGCGGCGGGGGCACAGATACGCAGTATTTT. Protein: CAWSGGGGGTDTQYF.

This clone is a singleton in its sample. The chain employs TRBV20-1 and TRBJ2-5, with D possibly matching TRBD2 (6 bases). CDR1 DFQATT and CDR2 SNEGSKA come from the germline V gene (reference sequence). The V gene lost 6 bases and the J gene lost 11 bases, with 13 bases spanning the gap. The CDR3 runs 10 residues. Here the CDR3 reads CSATGTWQYF. The CDR3, as DNA: TGCAGTGCCACTGGGACTTGGCAGTACTTC.

The rearrangement links TRBV10-3 to TRBJ2-7, with D perhaps matching TRBD2 (6 bases). This CDR3 region has 15 residues. V was clipped by 4 bases and J by 4 bases, with 17 bases between them. The germline V gene has CDR1 ENHRY and CDR2 SYGVKD. The CDR3 is CAISGPRGAYYEQYF. For the CDR3, the DNA is TGTGCCATCAGTGGCCCCCGCGGGGCTTATTACGAGCAGTACTTC.

The rearrangement joins TRBV7-8 to TRBJ1-3, with 9 bases aligning to TRBD1. Per the germline V gene, CDR1 is SGHVS and CDR2 is FQNEAQ. The trim removed 3 bases at V and 8 bases at J, leaving 8 bases unmatched. CDR3 length: 15 amino acids. CDR3 loop: CASSFSDRGSDTIYF. In DNA form, the CDR3 reads TGTGCCAGCAGCTTCAGCGACAGGGGGAGTGACACCATATATTTT.

The chain employs TRBV18 and TRBJ2-7, with 9 bases fitting TRBD2. The CDR3 has 16 amino acids. V dropped 5 bases and J dropped 0; count of bases not matched to a gene: 8. The germline V gene has CDR1 KGHSH and CDR2 LQKENI. The CDR3 sequence is CASSTLAGVSSYEQYF. DNA for the CDR3: TGTGCCAGCTCAACCTTAGCGGGGGTCTCCTCCTACGAGCAGTACTTC.